This T cell receptor beta chain was recovered during a study of cytomegalovirus exposure and HLA in healthy donors. The CDR3 loop spans 15 amino acids. Germline assignment: CDR1 SNHLY and CDR2 FYNNEI. The V gene lost 10 bases and the J gene lost 2 bases, with 18 bases spanning the gap. Use of 60 Vbeta and 13 Jbeta primers characterized the PCR. Profiled with immunoSEQ multiplex PCR; TCRdb holds only in-frame clones, not every one. Here the sample spans under 110,000 clones, 65% to 80% being singletons. The genes are TRBV2 and TRBJ2-1, with a tentative D call TRBD2 (6 bases). Material for sequencing was PBMCs. This sequence originates from a man aged 45-65 years in good health and CMV-seronegative. DNA for the CDR3: TGTGCCACCAAACGGCGGGACGAGCCCTACAATGAGCAGTTCTTC. Its protein product is CATKRRDEPYNEQFF.